A selection of T cell receptor beta chains follows, all from one sample in a study of cytomegalovirus exposure and HLA in healthy donors. Profiling relied on immunoSEQ multiplex PCR, and the TCRdb table lists in-frame clones only, not all of them. The table has 180,000 or so clones, 55% to 65% seen once. The sequenced material came from PBMCs. The receptors originated from a man aged 40-49 years in good health and CMV-seronegative. The CDR3 runs from the conserved cysteine through the conserved F or W. Fields, in order: J gene, V gene, D gene, clone size, CDR3 DNA, CDR3 protein. D genes are given only for firm matches. Expanded clones are given a class, and other clones once, few, many or no size at all.

J: TRBJ2-7; V: TRBV10-3; D: TRBD2; size: once; DNA: TGTGCCATCAGGGACGGACTAGCGAAATCCTACGAGCAGTACTTC; CDR3: CAIRDGLAKSYEQYF
J: TRBJ2-3; V: TRBV15; D: TRBD1; size: NA; DNA: TGTGCCACCAGCTCCCAGCGGGACAGGGGGACAGATACGCAGTATTTT; CDR3: CATSSQRDRGTDTQYF
J: TRBJ1-5; V: TRBV18; D: TRBD1; size: NA; DNA: TGTGCCAGCTCAACCGGGACAGGGGTTCAGCCCCAGCATTTT; CDR3: CASSTGTGVQPQHF
J: TRBJ1-5; V: TRBV7-4; D: TRBD1; size: NA; DNA: TGTGCCAGCAGCTTAGGCAAGAACAGGGGGTTTGGTCAGCCCCAGCATTTT; CDR3: CASSLGKNRGFGQPQHF
J: TRBJ2-3; V: TRBV7-9; D: TRBD2; size: NA; DNA: TGTTCCAGCAGCTTAGAGGGACTAGCGTGGTCAGATACGCAGTATTTT; CDR3: CSSSLEGLAWSDTQYF
J: TRBJ2-7; V: TRBV5-1; D: NA; size: NA; DNA: TGCGCCAGCAGTCAGACAGGAAACTACGAGCAGTACTTC; CDR3: CASSQTGNYEQYF
J: TRBJ1-4; V: TRBV5-4; D: NA; size: NA; DNA: TGTGCCAGCAGAACGGACAGCTCTAATGAAAAACTGTTTTTT; CDR3: CASRTDSSNEKLFF
J: TRBJ2-2; V: TRBV5-4; D: TRBD1; size: few; DNA: TGTGCCAGCAGCTTGGGGCAGGGGGTCACCACCGGGGAGCTGTTTTTT; CDR3: CASSLGQGVTTGELFF
J: TRBJ1-5; V: TRBV25-1; D: NA; size: NA; DNA: TGTGCCAGCAGTGAATTGACGCTAGATCAGCCCCAGCATTTT; CDR3: CASSELTLDQPQHF
J: TRBJ2-7; V: TRBV7-6; D: TRBD1; size: NA; DNA: TGTGCCAGCAGCTTAAACAGGGGGAGCTACGAGCAGTACTTC; CDR3: CASSLNRGSYEQYF
J: TRBJ2-7; V: TRBV27; D: TRBD2; size: NA; DNA: TGTGCCAGCAGATTCTTGATGACTAGCGGCATCTACGAGCAGTACTTC; CDR3: CASRFLMTSGIYEQYF
J: TRBJ1-5; V: TRBV6-5; D: NA; size: once; DNA: TGTGCCAGCAGACCCAGGGACATTAGCAATCAGCCCCAGCATTTT; CDR3: CASRPRDISNQPQHF
J: TRBJ2-1; V: TRBV5-6; D: NA; size: NA; DNA: TGTGCCAGCAGCTTGGGGGGGAGGAATGAGCAGTTCTTC; CDR3: CASSLGGRNEQFF
J: TRBJ2-1; V: TRBV5-5; D: TRBD1; size: NA; DNA: TGTGCCAGCAGCTTGCGGGGACAGGGGAACAATGAGCAGTTCTTC; CDR3: CASSLRGQGNNEQFF
J: TRBJ2-3; V: TRBV15; D: NA; size: once; DNA: TGTGCCACCAGCAGAGATATCGGAGATACGCAGTATTTT; CDR3: CATSRDIGDTQYF
J: TRBJ2-1; V: TRBV6-4; D: TRBD2; size: NA; DNA: TGTGCCAGCAGTGACTCGACTAGCGGGAGGCCTCACAATGAGCAGTTCTTC; CDR3: CASSDSTSGRPHNEQFF
J: TRBJ2-7; V: TRBV29-1; D: TRBD2; size: few; DNA: TGCAGCGCTGTAGCGGGAGGGGGGTCCTACGAGCAGTACTTC; CDR3: CSAVAGGGSYEQYF
J: TRBJ2-2; V: TRBV5-1; D: TRBD1; size: few; DNA: TGCGCCAGCAGCCCAGCCGGGACAGGGGACACCGGGGAGCTGTTTTTT; CDR3: CASSPAGTGDTGELFF
J: TRBJ2-1; V: TRBV5-1; D: TRBD1; size: NA; DNA: TGCGCCAGCAGCCCCGGGACAGGTAACAATGAGCAGTTCTTC; CDR3: CASSPGTGNNEQFF
J: TRBJ2-5; V: TRBV7-9; D: NA; size: few; DNA: TGTGCCAGCAGCTTTAGGGGAGGTCACGGGGAGACCCAGTACTTC; CDR3: CASSFRGGHGETQYF
J: TRBJ1-1; V: TRBV5-1; D: NA; size: once; DNA: TGCGCCAGCAGCCCACAGGGAGCGGGAACTGAAGCTTTCTTT; CDR3: CASSPQGAGTEAFF
J: TRBJ1-1; V: TRBV7-3; D: NA; size: NA; DNA: TGTGCCAGCAGCTCACAGCTGAACACTGAAGCTTTCTTT; CDR3: CASSSQLNTEAFF
J: TRBJ2-6; V: TRBV14; D: TRBD1; size: NA; DNA: TGTGCCAGCAGCCGACAGGGGCCTGGGGCCAACGTCCTGACTTTC; CDR3: CASSRQGPGANVLTF
J: TRBJ2-1; V: TRBV18; D: TRBD1; size: NA; DNA: TGTGCCAGCTCACCGACAGGGAATACCAACAATGAGCAGTTCTTC; CDR3: CASSPTGNTNNEQFF
J: TRBJ2-3; V: TRBV4-3; D: NA; size: NA; DNA: TGCGCCAGCAGCCTCCAGTCCCCAGATACACAGTATTTT; CDR3: CASSLQSPDTQYF
J: TRBJ1-1; V: TRBV27; D: NA; size: NA; DNA: TGTGCCAGCAGTTTATATCCGGGACAAGCGAACACTGAAGCTTTCTTT; CDR3: CASSLYPGQANTEAFF
J: TRBJ1-1; V: TRBV11-1; D: NA; size: few; DNA: TGTGCCAGCAGTTCTATGGGGCCGAGGACTGAAGCTTTCTTT; CDR3: CASSSMGPRTEAFF
J: TRBJ1-1; V: TRBV6-4; D: NA; size: NA; DNA: TGTGCCAGCAGTGGTGGGGGCGAGGGGAACACTGAAGCTTTCTTT; CDR3: CASSGGGEGNTEAFF
J: TRBJ1-5; V: TRBV2; D: NA; size: NA; DNA: TGTGCCAGCAGTGAGACCCCCAGGGGAAGTCAGCCCCAGCATTTT; CDR3: CASSETPRGSQPQHF
J: TRBJ1-3; V: TRBV28; D: NA; size: once; DNA: TGTGCCAGCAGTTTGTCGGGGTCGGGAAACACCATATATTTT; CDR3: CASSLSGSGNTIYF
J: TRBJ2-2; V: TRBV5-4; D: NA; size: once; DNA: TGTGCCAGCAGCTTGGGCGGGACGAACACCGGGGAGCTGTTTTTT; CDR3: CASSLGGTNTGELFF
J: TRBJ2-7; V: TRBV19; D: NA; size: NA; DNA: TGTGCCAGTAGTATAGATACCGGGGGTAGGTACGAGCAGTACTTC; CDR3: CASSIDTGGRYEQYF
J: TRBJ1-1; V: TRBV6-4; D: NA; size: NA; DNA: TGTGCCAGCAGTGACTCAGGGGGGGGGAGCACTGAAGCTTTCTTT; CDR3: CASSDSGGGSTEAFF
J: TRBJ1-2; V: TRBV2; D: TRBD1; size: few; DNA: TGTGCCGGAAATACAGGGGGAGCTCGCTACACCTTC; CDR3: CAGNTGGARYTF
J: TRBJ2-3; V: TRBV7-2; D: NA; size: NA; DNA: TGTGCCAGCACCCTCACAGATACGCAGTATTTT; CDR3: CASTLTDTQYF
J: TRBJ2-7; V: TRBV7-9; D: TRBD2; size: once; DNA: TGTGCCAGCAGTCCCCCGGGGGGGGGCGAGCAGTACTTC; CDR3: CASSPPGGGEQYF
J: TRBJ2-3; V: TRBV2; D: TRBD2; size: NA; DNA: TGTGCCAGCATTTCAACCGAGGCTAGCGGGTACACAGATACGCAGTATTTT; CDR3: CASISTEASGYTDTQYF
J: TRBJ1-5; V: TRBV10-3; D: NA; size: NA; DNA: TGTGCCATCAGTGATTTAGGAGATAGCAATCAGCCCCAGCATTTT; CDR3: CAISDLGDSNQPQHF
J: TRBJ1-6; V: TRBV5-6; D: NA; size: NA; DNA: TGTGCCAGCAGCTTGACTCAGGGAGGTTCACCCCTCCACTTT; CDR3: CASSLTQGGSPLHF
J: TRBJ1-5; V: TRBV7-9; D: NA; size: few; DNA: TGTTCCAGCAGCTTCCAGGGGCAGCCCCAGCATTTT; CDR3: CSSSFQGQPQHF
J: TRBJ2-5; V: TRBV7-3; D: TRBD1; size: NA; DNA: TGTGCCAGCAGCCCTGGGACAGGGGGACGGGTGGAGACCCAGTACTTC; CDR3: CASSPGTGGRVETQYF
J: TRBJ2-2; V: TRBV5-1; D: TRBD1; size: NA; DNA: TGCGCCAGCAGCCCAAGCTTTAGACAGGGGAACACCGGGGAGCTGTTTTTT; CDR3: CASSPSFRQGNTGELFF
J: TRBJ1-5; V: TRBV7-2; D: NA; size: few; DNA: TGTGCCAGCAGCTTGGTGGTCGGGAGCAATCAGCCCCAGCATTTT; CDR3: CASSLVVGSNQPQHF
J: TRBJ2-3; V: TRBV7-2; D: TRBD1; size: NA; DNA: TGTGCCAGCAGCCTCTCGACAGGGCGGGCAGATACGCAGTATTTT; CDR3: CASSLSTGRADTQYF
J: TRBJ1-4; V: TRBV7-6; D: TRBD1; size: NA; DNA: TGTGCCAGCAGCCCAGCGGGACAGGTGAATGAAAAACTGTTTTTT; CDR3: CASSPAGQVNEKLFF
J: TRBJ1-5; V: TRBV19; D: TRBD1; size: NA; DNA: TGTGCCAGTGGCGGGACAGGCAATCAGCCCCAGCATTTT; CDR3: CASGGTGNQPQHF
J: TRBJ1-5; V: TRBV15; D: TRBD1; size: few; DNA: TGTGCCACCAGCAGAGGGGACAGGAGGGGTAATCAGCCCCAGCATTTT; CDR3: CATSRGDRRGNQPQHF
J: TRBJ2-2; V: TRBV5-1; D: TRBD2; size: NA; DNA: TGCGCCAGCAGCTTGGAACCCACGGGACTAGCGGGAGTGCGCACCGGGGAGCTGTTTTTT; CDR3: CASSLEPTGLAGVRTGELFF
J: TRBJ2-7; V: TRBV5-1; D: NA; size: NA; DNA: TGCGCCAGCAGCGCCGGACAGCGGGGAGCCCTTTACGAGCAGTACTTC; CDR3: CASSAGQRGALYEQYF
J: TRBJ2-3; V: TRBV5-1; D: TRBD1; size: few; DNA: TGCGCCAGCAGCGACAGGGGAACAGATACGCAGTATTTT; CDR3: CASSDRGTDTQYF
J: TRBJ2-7; V: TRBV9; D: NA; size: NA; DNA: TGTGCCAGCAGCGGACATGAGAATTCCTACGAGCAGTACTTC; CDR3: CASSGHENSYEQYF
J: TRBJ2-1; V: TRBV7-3; D: NA; size: once; DNA: TGTGCCAGCAGCCTTGACAGCTACAATGAGCAGTTCTTC; CDR3: CASSLDSYNEQFF
J: TRBJ2-2; V: TRBV7-8; D: TRBD2; size: NA; DNA: TGTGCCAGCATCCCTAGCGGGAGTGGGACCGGGGAGCTGTTTTTT; CDR3: CASIPSGSGTGELFF
J: TRBJ2-5; V: TRBV29-1; D: TRBD2; size: once; DNA: TGCAGCGGTGCGGGGGGCGAAGAGACCCAGTACTTC; CDR3: CSGAGGEETQYF
J: TRBJ2-5; V: TRBV30; D: NA; size: NA; DNA: TGTGCCTGGAGTGTACTGGACCTCGGGAAGACCCAGTACTTC; CDR3: CAWSVLDLGKTQYF
J: TRBJ2-1; V: TRBV28; D: NA; size: few; DNA: TGTGCCAGCTCCGGGGAGGCCTCCTACAATGAGCAGTTCTTC; CDR3: CASSGEASYNEQFF
J: TRBJ2-2; V: TRBV5-1; D: NA; size: few; DNA: TGCGCCAGCAGAGACAGTTCAAACACCGGGGAGCTGTTTTTT; CDR3: CASRDSSNTGELFF